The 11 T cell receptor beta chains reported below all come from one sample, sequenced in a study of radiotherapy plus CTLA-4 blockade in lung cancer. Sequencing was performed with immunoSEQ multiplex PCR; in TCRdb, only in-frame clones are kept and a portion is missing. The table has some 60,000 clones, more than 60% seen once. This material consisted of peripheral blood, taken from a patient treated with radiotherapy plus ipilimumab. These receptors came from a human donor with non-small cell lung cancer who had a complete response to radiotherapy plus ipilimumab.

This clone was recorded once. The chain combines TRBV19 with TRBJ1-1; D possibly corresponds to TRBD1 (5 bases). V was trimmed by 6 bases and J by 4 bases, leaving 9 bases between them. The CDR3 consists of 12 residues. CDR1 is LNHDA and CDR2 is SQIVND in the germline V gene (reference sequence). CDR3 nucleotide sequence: TGTGCCAGTAGGACAGACCTCACTGAAGCTTTCTTT. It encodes CASRTDLTEAFF. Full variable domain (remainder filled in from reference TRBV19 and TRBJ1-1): DGGITQSPKYLFRKEGQNVTLSCEQNLNHDAMYWYRQDPGQGLRLIYYSQIVNDFQKGDIAEGYSVSREKKESFPLTVTSAQKNPTAFYLCASRTDLTEAFFGQGTRLTVV.

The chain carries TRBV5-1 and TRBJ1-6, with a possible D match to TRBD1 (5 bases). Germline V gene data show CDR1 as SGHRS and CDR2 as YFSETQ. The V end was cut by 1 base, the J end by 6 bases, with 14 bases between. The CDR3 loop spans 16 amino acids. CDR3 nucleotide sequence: TGCGCCAGCAGCTTGAGTCAGGGAAGGTTTAATTCACCCCTCCACTTT. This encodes CASSLSQGRFNSPLHF.

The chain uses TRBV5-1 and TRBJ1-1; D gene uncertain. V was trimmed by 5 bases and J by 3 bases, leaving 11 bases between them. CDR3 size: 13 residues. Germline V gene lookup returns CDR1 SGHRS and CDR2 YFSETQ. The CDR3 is CASSPGLDTEAFF. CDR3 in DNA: TGCGCCAGCAGTCCCGGACTGGACACTGAAGCTTTCTTT.

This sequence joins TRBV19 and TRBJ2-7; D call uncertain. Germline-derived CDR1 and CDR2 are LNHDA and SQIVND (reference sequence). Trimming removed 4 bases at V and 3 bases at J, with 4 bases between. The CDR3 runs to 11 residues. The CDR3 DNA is TGTGCCAGTAGTACTTACTACGAGCAGTACTTC. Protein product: CASSTYYEQYF.

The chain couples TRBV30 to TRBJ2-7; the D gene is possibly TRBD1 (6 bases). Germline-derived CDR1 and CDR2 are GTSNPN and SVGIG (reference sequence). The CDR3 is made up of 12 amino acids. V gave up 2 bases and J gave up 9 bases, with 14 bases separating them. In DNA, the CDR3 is TGTGCCTGGAGTAGGGGGTCCGCTGGGCAGTACTTC. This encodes CAWSRGSAGQYF.

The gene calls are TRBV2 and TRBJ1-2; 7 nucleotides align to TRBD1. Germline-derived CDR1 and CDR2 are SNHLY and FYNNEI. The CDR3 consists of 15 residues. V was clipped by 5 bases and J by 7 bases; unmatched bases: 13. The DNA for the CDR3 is TGTGCCAGCAGTCCTCAGGGGGGCAGTGAAAGTGGCTACACCTTC. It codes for CASSPQGGSESGYTF.

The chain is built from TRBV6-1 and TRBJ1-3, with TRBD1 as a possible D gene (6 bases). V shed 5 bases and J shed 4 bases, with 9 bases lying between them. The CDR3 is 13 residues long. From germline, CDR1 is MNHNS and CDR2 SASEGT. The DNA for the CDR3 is TGTGCCAGCAGTAGACAGGAGGGAAACACCATATATTTT. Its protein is CASSRQEGNTIYF.

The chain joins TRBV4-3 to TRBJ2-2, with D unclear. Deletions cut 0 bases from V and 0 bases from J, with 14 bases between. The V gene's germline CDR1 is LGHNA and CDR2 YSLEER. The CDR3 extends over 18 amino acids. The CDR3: CASSQEPLLAANTGELFF. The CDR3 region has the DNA TGCGCCAGCAGCCAAGAACCCCTCTTGGCGGCGAACACCGGGGAGCTGTTTTTT.

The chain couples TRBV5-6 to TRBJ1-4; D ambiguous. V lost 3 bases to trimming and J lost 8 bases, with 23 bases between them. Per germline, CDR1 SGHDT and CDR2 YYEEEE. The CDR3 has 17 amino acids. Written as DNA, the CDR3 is TGTGCCAGCAGCTGGAGAAGTCTGGCGGGGAGGGAGGAAAAACTGTTTTTT. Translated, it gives CASSWRSLAGREEKLFF.

The CDR3 region is CAWSIGQGHNEQFF. CDR3 sequence (DNA): TGTGCCTGGAGTATAGGACAGGGCCACAATGAGCAGTTCTTC. The V gene is TRBV30, the J gene TRBJ2-1; 8 bases map to TRBD1. V lost 2 bases and J lost 5; bases outside the gene matches: 5. The germline V gene encodes CDR1 GTSNPN and CDR2 SVGIG (reference sequence). The CDR3 contains 14 residues.

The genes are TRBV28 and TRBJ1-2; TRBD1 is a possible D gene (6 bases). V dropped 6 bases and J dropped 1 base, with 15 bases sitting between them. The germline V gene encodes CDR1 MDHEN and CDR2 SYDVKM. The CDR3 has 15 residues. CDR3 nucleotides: TGTGCCAGCAGAACCTCAGGGGCCAATAACTATGGCTACACCTTC. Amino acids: CASRTSGANNYGYTF.